Listed here is a single T cell receptor (beta chain). The antigen it binds to is not known. Per-base qualities were not stored, and no clone one base away is much larger. TCRdb records Illumina HiSeq 1500 as the sequencer. The public sequencing data were trimmed at Q25 with fastp and processed into clonotypes with MiXCR by TCRdb, which kept only in-frame beta chains. Every entry covers one CDR3 protein and lists the most common genes and DNA from its rows. Counted in this sample were 300,000 to 400,000 distinct CDR3 sequences; 25% of them appeared once. In total, the top ten clones hold 13% of the sample. Explained via the paper, the treatment or condition label denotes: in vitro stimulation with specific CMV peptide epitopes to enrich CMV-specific T cells. The data originate from a study of T cell repertoires in cytomegalovirus infection (dated by TCRdb to between 2018 and 2020). Describing the broader study: Peptide stimulations targeted recently identified HLA-C-restricted CMV epitopes, whose presentation resists viral immunomodulation, together with well-studied HLA-B-restricted epitopes. Donor HLA type was relevant to the analysis, as public TCR beta signatures indicated carriage of CMV infection together with the matching HLA type. The research as a whole found: Carriers of CMV infection plus the relevant HLA type were discriminated by the cumulative frequency of public TCR beta family members in the study cohort and in an independent roughly 400-donor cohort. The ex vivo response was dominated by HLA-C-restricted CMV-specific TCR beta clonotypes, which also provided the single most frequent clonotype in two of eight donors.

V is clipped by 5 bases and J by 1 base, and the sequence between their germline boundaries is 16 bases long. The CDR3 goes from the cysteine to the phenylalanine over 16 residues. This entry keeps only the CDR3 DNA: 48 bases, framed from base 1. Taken from the germline V gene, the CDR1 and CDR2 loops are SGHVS and FNYEAQ. The TCR comes from a human donor in good health (CMV status not recorded). Some clones in this sample may be carry-over from other donors' samples. Source: cultured PBMCs, taken from culture after CMV antigen stimulation. The sequence joins TRBV7-6 to TRBJ2-3, with the D segment possibly TRBD1 or TRBD2, each aligning over 5 bases. The nucleotide sequence is given as TGTGCCAGCAGCCTACTGTTGTTGGGGGGCACAGATACGCAGTATTTT. Its amino acids are CASSLLLLGGTDTQYF.